Listed below are T cell receptor beta chains from one sample, sequenced in a study of blood T cells in healthy people across ages. One entry per CDR3 protein results from TCRdb running MiXCR on the 5' RACE reads. Here the sample spans over 600,000 distinct CDR3 sequences, 56% being singletons. Sequencing used blood. Receptors were obtained from a man aged 35 to 55 in good health. The CDR3 runs from the conserved cysteine through the conserved F or W. D genes are given only for firm matches. Clone size is given for some rows only: seen once, a few or many times, or a class if the clone is expanded.

V	D	size	J	CDR3	DNA
TRBV12-3/TRBV12-4	NA	NA	TRBJ2-3	CASSFGERGTQYF	TGTGCCAGCAGTTTTGGCGAAAGAGGTACGCAGTATTTT
TRBV27	NA	NA	TRBJ1-5	CASSPSHHSNQPQHF	TGTGCCAGCAGCCCGTCCCACCATAGCAATCAGCCCCAGCATTTT
TRBV2	NA	few	TRBJ1-1	CASFQGSRNTEAFF	TGTGCCAGCTTCCAGGGGTCTAGGAACACTGAAGCTTTCTTT
TRBV5-5	NA	NA	TRBJ2-3	CASSTRQIADTQYF	TGTGCCAGCAGCACCAGACAGATCGCGGATACGCAGTATTTT
TRBV6-6	NA	NA	TRBJ2-7	CASSSGGAEVAYEQYF	TGTGCCAGCAGTTCAGGGGGGGCGGAAGTGGCCTACGAGCAGTACTTC
TRBV20-1	NA	NA	TRBJ2-5	CSATGRKETQYF	TGCAGTGCTACAGGGAGGAAAGAGACCCAGTACTTC
TRBV7-2	NA	NA	TRBJ2-7	CASSLGVGLGRYEQYF	TGTGCCAGCAGCTTAGGGGTGGGATTGGGCCGGTACGAGCAGTACTTC
TRBV24-1	NA	few	TRBJ2-7	CATSDFWSAYNEQYF	TGTGCCACCAGTGATTTTTGGTCAGCATACAATGAGCAGTACTTC
TRBV24-1	TRBD1	NA	TRBJ2-7	CATSARTGPDYEQYF	TGTGCCACCAGTGCAAGGACAGGGCCCGACTACGAGCAGTACTTC
TRBV7-2	TRBD2	few	TRBJ2-5	CASSLSIAGVETQYF	TGTGCCAGCAGCTTATCCATAGCGGGAGTAGAGACCCAGTACTTC
TRBV7-8	NA	NA	TRBJ2-1	CASSSGGLSNEQFF	TGTGCCAGCAGCTCAGGGGGGCTAAGCAATGAGCAGTTCTTC
TRBV27	TRBD1	NA	TRBJ2-7	CASSPLGTGVPYEQYF	TGTGCCAGCAGTCCCTTGGGGACAGGGGTGCCCTACGAGCAGTACTTC
TRBV4-3	NA	few	TRBJ2-7	CASSRGDGYEQYF	TGCGCCAGCAGCCGAGGAGACGGCTACGAGCAGTACTTC
TRBV20-1	TRBD2	many	TRBJ2-7	CSARDPGLAGGREEQYF	TGCAGTGCTAGAGACCCCGGACTAGCGGGAGGGCGGGAAGAGCAGTACTTC
TRBV4-3	TRBD1	many	TRBJ2-1	CASSQNPGQGSEQFF	TGCGCCAGCAGCCAAAACCCGGGACAGGGCAGTGAGCAGTTCTTC
TRBV20-1	NA	NA	TRBJ2-3	CSGALLDTQYF	TGCAGTGGGGCCTTGTTAGATACGCAGTATTTT
TRBV5-1	NA	NA	TRBJ2-7	CASSQGTATYEQYF	TGCGCCAGCAGCCAAGGGACCGCTACCTACGAGCAGTACTTC
TRBV5-6	TRBD1	NA	TRBJ1-1	CASRPTGGGTEAFF	TGTGCCAGCAGACCGACAGGGGGGGGCACTGAAGCTTTCTTT
TRBV3-1	NA	NA	TRBJ2-5	CASSQFTQAAQETQYF	TGTGCCAGCAGCCAATTTACGCAGGCCGCACAAGAGACCCAGTACTTC
TRBV20-1	TRBD1	NA	TRBJ1-2	CSASRIGQGPGGYTF	TGCAGTGCTTCTCGGATAGGACAGGGCCCCGGCGGCTACACCTTC
TRBV12-3/TRBV12-4	NA	NA	TRBJ2-7	CASSLLGPYEQYF	TGTGCCAGCAGCCTGCTAGGTCCCTACGAGCAGTACTTC
TRBV3-1	TRBD2	once	TRBJ2-7	CASSPGTSGRAEYF	TGTGCCAGCAGCCCAGGGACTAGCGGGAGGGCCGAGTACTTC